Reported below is one TCR beta chain. The antigen is undetermined. The data stem from a study of T-cell memory formation after mild COVID-19. General study results and limits: CD4+ contracting clones were found mainly in CM and EM, and CD8+ ones in EMRA. Some clones that responded were present in memory (sampled pre-infection), which suggests cross-reactive memory joined. Whereas later expanders leaned CD4+, clones contracting day 15 to 85 showed a balanced CD4/CD8 makeup.

Germline V gene lookup returns CDR1 ENHRY and CDR2 SYGVKD. This CDR3 is built from 14 residues. V was pared by 1 base and J by 4 bases, with 10 bases between. TCR alpha and TCR beta cDNA libraries carrying sample barcodes and UMIs were produced by 5'RACE using constant-segment primers. Via MiXCR, TCRdb re-called the 5' RACE reads, giving one row per CDR3 protein. The sample includes a few hundred thousand distinct CDR3 sequences, about 24% seen only once; the top ten take roughly 9.7%. Sequences were obtained from PBMCs or a T cell subset sorted from them (not recorded which). The clonotype was recovered from an adult woman who had mild COVID-19 (a few samples of this study predate the infection). Cell type and time point are not known. V is TRBV10-3 and J is TRBJ1-1; D unresolved. The CDR3: CAISEFNRATEAFF. The CDR3 DNA reads as TGTGCCATCAGTGAGTTCAACCGGGCCACTGAAGCTTTCTTT.